Presented here are 18 T cell receptor beta chains from one specimen sequenced in a study of cytomegalovirus exposure and HLA in healthy donors. The PCR ran on 60 Vbeta and 13 Jbeta primers. Measured with immunoSEQ multiplex PCR; TCRdb has only the in-frame clones, and not every one. The table has 70,000 to 95,000 clones, approximately 76% seen once. Sequenced material: PBMCs. Receptor source: a man aged 25 to 40 in good health and CMV-seropositive.

This chain connects TRBV19 to TRBJ2-2, with TRBD1 as a possible D gene (6 bases). CDR3 length equals 14 residues. Germline assignment: CDR1 LNHDA and CDR2 SQIVND (reference sequence). With 4 bases removed from V and 1 base from J, the gap between germline ends came to 7 bases. CDR3 DNA sequence: TGTGCCAGTAGTAAGGACAGGAACACCGGGGAGCTGTTTTTT. Translation gives CASSKDRNTGELFF.

V and J are TRBV21-1 and TRBJ2-7; no DNA check was done on the table's D call, TRBD1. TRBV21-1 is annotated as a pseudogene. The CDR3 spans 16 residues. CDR3 bases: TGTGCCAGCAGCAAAGCATCGAGACAGGGGGCGTACGAGCAGTACTTC. Residues: CASSKASRQGAYEQYF.

The rearrangement links TRBV6-5 to TRBJ2-5, with 8 bases matching TRBD1. CDR1 is MNHEY and CDR2 is SVGAGI in the germline V gene. Germline trimming cut 6 bases from V and 7 bases from J; bases unmatched to any gene: 13. The CDR3 has 15 amino acids. This CDR3 reads CASSLDRGRGGTQYF. CDR3 in DNA: TGTGCCAGCAGCTTAGACAGGGGACGTGGGGGGACCCAGTACTTC.

The chain joins TRBV18 to TRBJ1-2, with D perhaps TRBD1 (5 bases). This CDR3 region has 15 residues. V gave up 0 bases and J gave up 7 bases, with 15 bases separating them. Germline assignment: CDR1 KGHSH and CDR2 LQKENI. The DNA for the CDR3 is TGTGCCAGCTCACCACCGTCTCGGGGGTGGGGTGGCTACACCTTC. Translation: CASSPPSRGWGGYTF.

The chain has TRBV9 and TRBJ1-2; tentatively, D is TRBD1 (6 bases). Germline CDR1 reads SGDLS; CDR2 reads YYNGEE. The V end was cut by 0 bases, the J end by 4 bases, with 13 bases between. This CDR3 is 15 amino acids long. The CDR3 region has the DNA TGTGCCAGCAGCGTAGAGGCGGGGGCTAGCTATGGCTACACCTTC. Its protein is CASSVEAGASYGYTF.

This chain links TRBV14 with TRBJ1-2, with D maybe TRBD1 (6 bases). The CDR3 loop spans 16 amino acids. V was clipped by 1 base and J by 5 bases, with 17 bases between them. Germline assignment: CDR1 SGHDN and CDR2 FVKESK. CDR3 amino acids: CASSQGLGQGFYGYTF. In DNA form, the CDR3 reads TGTGCCAGCAGCCAAGGACTCGGGCAGGGGTTTTATGGCTACACCTTC.

V usage is TRBV19 and J usage is TRBJ1-2; D may be TRBD1 (5 bases). The CDR3 spans 12 residues. The germline CDR1 and CDR2 sequences are LNHDA and SQIVND (reference sequence). V lost 6 bases and J 5 bases, leaving 10 bases between the germline ends. The CDR3 here is CASRTERYGYTF. Written as DNA, the CDR3 is TGTGCCAGTAGGACAGAGAGATATGGCTACACCTTC.

The chain uses TRBV10-3 and TRBJ2-3; 12 bases line up with TRBD2. The germline V gene has CDR1 ENHRY and CDR2 SYGVKD. J was trimmed by 5 bases and V by 4 bases; bases with no gene match: 7. The CDR3 runs 16 residues. CDR3 region: CAISGLAGGPGDTQYF. CDR3 nucleotide sequence: TGTGCCATCAGTGGGCTAGCGGGGGGGCCGGGAGATACGCAGTATTTT.

The genes are TRBV28 and TRBJ1-5; no clear D gene. Germline V gene sequence: CDR1 MDHEN, CDR2 SYDVKM. This CDR3 contains 18 residues. Deletions cut 5 bases from V and 0 bases from J, with 20 bases between. This CDR3 reads CASSEPQAEVYSNQPQHF. The CDR3, as DNA: TGTGCCAGCAGTGAACCGCAGGCAGAAGTTTATAGCAATCAGCCCCAGCATTTT.

This clone occurred a few times. The rearrangement joins TRBV30 to TRBJ1-4; the D gene is possibly TRBD1 (5 bases). CDR3 length: 16 residues. Germline V gene data show CDR1 as GTSNPN and CDR2 as SVGIG (reference sequence). V was shortened by 1 base and J by 2 bases, with 14 bases between the two germline ends. This CDR3 reads CAWSAGHLITNEKLFF. In DNA, the CDR3 is TGTGCCTGGAGTGCTGGACACCTCATCACTAATGAAAAACTGTTTTTT. The complete variable domain, with remaining parts taken from reference TRBV30 and TRBJ1-4, reads SQTIHQWPATLVQPVGSPLSLECTVEGTSNPNLYWYRQAAGRGLQLLFYSVGIGQISSEVPQNLSASRPQDRQFILSSKKLLLSDSGFYLCAWSAGHLITNEKLFFGSGTQLSVL.

The chain carries TRBV27 and TRBJ2-5; D is undetermined. Germline lookup yields CDR1 MNHEY and CDR2 SMNVEV (reference sequence). V was shortened by 2 bases and J by 7 bases, with 8 bases between the two germline ends. The CDR3 loop spans 12 amino acids. The CDR3 DNA is TGTGCCAGCAGTTTACTAGGTGGGACCCAGTACTTC. This translates into CASSLLGGTQYF.

The chain has TRBV4-3 and TRBJ2-3; possible D gene TRBD2, 5 bases. The V end was cut by 0 bases, the J end by 6 bases, with 13 bases between. Germline assignment: CDR1 LGHNA and CDR2 YSLEER. This CDR3 comprises 15 residues. The CDR3 nucleotides read TGCGCCAGCAGCCAAGACCTTCGGGGTTCGGATACGCAGTATTTT. Amino acid sequence: CASSQDLRGSDTQYF.

The chain combines TRBV7-3 with TRBJ2-2; D is uncertain. This CDR3 has 13 amino acids. The V and J ends lost 2 bases and 3 bases respectively, with 4 bases between them. Germline V CDR1 and CDR2: SGHTA, FQGTGA. The CDR3 DNA reads as TGTGCCAGCAGCTTACGTCACACCGGGGAGCTGTTTTTT. It specifies CASSLRHTGELFF.

J is TRBJ2-3 and V is TRBV5-1, with 9 bases identical to TRBD2. The CDR3 runs 16 residues. Germline V lookup: CDR1 SGHRS, CDR2 YFSETQ. Trimming cost V 4 bases and J 3 bases; bases outside gene matches: 9. DNA of the CDR3: TGCGCCAGCAGCCAGCGGGGCGGGGGGGCAACAGATACGCAGTATTTT. Translation gives CASSQRGGGATDTQYF.

The J gene is TRBJ1-5, the V gene TRBV28; D is perhaps TRBD1 (6 bases). Trimming removed 8 bases at V and 0 bases at J, with 14 bases between. This CDR3 spans 15 amino acids. Germline V CDR1 and CDR2: MDHEN, SYDVKM. The CDR3 region is CASLKGEYSNQPQHF. The DNA for the CDR3 is TGTGCCAGCCTTAAGGGGGAATATAGCAATCAGCCCCAGCATTTT.

V is TRBV19 and J is TRBJ2-5; 9 nucleotides align to TRBD2. The junction had 13 bases not matched to a gene; V was cut back by 3 bases and J by 2 bases. The CDR3 length is 18 residues. Per the germline V gene, CDR1 is LNHDA and CDR2 is SQIVND (reference sequence). Here the CDR3 reads CASSIWIERGAFQETQYF. The CDR3 DNA follows: TGTGCCAGTAGTATTTGGATCGAGCGGGGGGCCTTTCAAGAGACCCAGTACTTC.

The chain uses TRBV27 and TRBJ2-5; 7 bases align to TRBD2. The CDR3 runs 17 residues. V lost 6 bases to trimming and J lost 1 base; unmatched junction nucleotides: 14. CDR1 is MNHEY and CDR2 is SMNVEV in the germline V gene (reference sequence). The CDR3 bases are TGTGCCAGCAGCCTCAAGGTGGGTCCTAGCGGCCAAGAGACCCAGTACTTC. This gives the protein CASSLKVGPSGQETQYF.

This clone appeared a few times. The CDR3 protein is CASTRGQTNTEAFF. CDR3 DNA: TGTGCCAGCACCCGGGGACAGACGAACACTGAAGCTTTCTTT. J is TRBJ1-1 and V is TRBV9, with 7 nucleotides matching TRBD1. The CDR3 totals 14 residues. With 6 bases clipped from V and 1 base from J, the junction kept 6 bases outside the gene matches. Looked up from germline, CDR1 is SGDLS and CDR2 is YYNGEE.